These 12 T cell receptor beta chains originate from one sample sequenced in a study of T cell responses to AZD1222 COVID-19 vaccine. Using immunoSEQ multiplex PCR, the repertoire was profiled, and TCRdb retains in-frame clones only, with some absent. The sample lists approximately 160,000 clones; 88% were seen once. The sequenced sample was peripheral blood, obtained on day 0 of AZD1222 vaccination. The receptors shown here come from an adult in good health.

The chain joins TRBV18 to TRBJ1-1; D ambiguous. Trimming removed 3 bases from V and 1 base from J, with 6 bases in between. Per germline, CDR1 KGHSH and CDR2 LQKENI. CDR3 length: 13 amino acids. Here the CDR3 DNA reads TGTGCCAGCTCACCTTACGAGAACACTGAAGCTTTCTTT. Residues: CASSPYENTEAFF.

V gene TRBV7-9 combines with J gene TRBJ1-2; no definite D call. V lost 2 bases and J lost 3, with 10 bases in between. Looked up from germline, CDR1 is SEHNR and CDR2 is FQNEAQ (reference sequence). The CDR3 has 14 residues. DNA of the CDR3: TGTGCCAGCAGCTTATCCGGACCGCACTATGGCTACACCTTC. This sequence encodes CASSLSGPHYGYTF.

This chain connects TRBV7-9 to TRBJ1-6; D is unclear. The CDR3 has 14 residues. Per the germline V gene, CDR1 is SEHNR and CDR2 is FQNEAQ (reference sequence). V dropped 2 bases and J dropped 8 bases, with 10 bases sitting between them. The CDR3 DNA sequence: TGTGCCAGCAGCTTACCGGGCAGAGATTCACCCCTCCACTTT. Translated, it gives CASSLPGRDSPLHF.

This clone has only one observation. The chain links TRBV9 to TRBJ2-7, with D possibly matching TRBD1 (7 bases). V was clipped by 4 bases and J by 0 bases, with 11 bases between them. This CDR3 spans 14 amino acids. Germline CDR1 SGDLS, CDR2 YYNGEE. The CDR3 DNA follows: TGTGCCAGCAGCCAGGGGGGTCCCTCCTACGAGCAGTACTTC. It codes for CASSQGGPSYEQYF. Complete variable domain (other parts from reference TRBV9 and TRBJ2-7): DSGVTQTPKHLITATGQRVTLRCSPRSGDLSVYWYQQSLDQGLQFLIQYYNGEERAKGNILERFSAQQFPDLHSELNLSSLELGDSALYFCASSQGGPSYEQYFGPGTRLTVT.

The chain uses TRBV12-3 or TRBV12-4 and TRBJ1-2, with D possibly being TRBD1 (5 bases). V was shortened by 5 bases and J by 8 bases, with 12 bases between the two germline ends. The length of the CDR3 is 12 residues. CDR3 bases: TGTGCCAGCAGTACATTCAGGGACGGCTACACCTTC. Protein product: CASSTFRDGYTF.

This clone appeared a few times. V and J are TRBV5-3 and TRBJ1-5; D ambiguous. TRBV5-3 falls under the ORF class, with uncertain function. This CDR3 has 15 residues. V lost 4 bases to trimming and J lost 1 base, with 12 bases between them. CDR3 amino acids: CARSAGRNSNQPQHF. In DNA form, the CDR3 reads TGTGCCAGAAGCGCTGGGAGAAACAGCAATCAGCCCCAGCATTTT.

This rearrangement joins TRBV13 to TRBJ2-2; TRBD2 aligns across 7 bases. Germline-derived CDR1 and CDR2 are PRHDT and FYEKMQ (reference sequence). V lost 5 bases, J lost 2 bases, and 5 bases stayed unmatched. The CDR3 sequence is 15 residues long. The CDR3 DNA is TGTGCCAGCAGCCCCCGACTAGCCAACACCGGGGAGCTGTTTTTT. Amino acids: CASSPRLANTGELFF.

V gene TRBV30 combines with J gene TRBJ1-5; perhaps TRBD1 as D (6 bases). Trimming removed 2 bases from V and 4 bases from J, with 9 bases in between. From germline, CDR1 is GTSNPN and CDR2 SVGIG (reference sequence). The CDR3 length is 13 residues. DNA of the CDR3: TGTGCCTGGAGTTCAGGGGTAAATCAGCCCCAGCATTTT. This codes for CAWSSGVNQPQHF.

A word on this clone: This same CDR3 is encoded by further DNA sequences in the sample. The chain is built from TRBV9 and TRBJ1-1; D gene unclear. Trimming took 0 bases from V and 2 from J, leaving 5 bases between them. There are 13 residues in the CDR3. CDR1 is SGDLS, CDR2 YYNGEE, per germline. CDR3 bases: TGTGCCAGCAGCGTAGGGCCCAACACTGAAGCTTTCTTT. Residues: CASSVGPNTEAFF.

The chain couples TRBV30 to TRBJ2-1; 7 bases map to TRBD1. The CDR3 totals 15 residues. Losses at the gene ends were 5 bases for V and 9 bases for J; bases not matched to a gene: 16. Germline V gene sequence: CDR1 GTSNPN, CDR2 SVGIG (reference sequence). CDR3 DNA sequence: TGTGCCTGGGCCCGTCTTGACAGGGAACGGGGTGAGCAGTTCTTC. This sequence encodes CAWARLDRERGEQFF.

The table lists this clone with a count of one. The chain combines TRBV24-1 with TRBJ2-1, with 7 bases fitting TRBD1. Trimming cost V 7 bases and J 10 bases; bases outside gene matches: 6. This CDR3 has 12 amino acids. Looked up from germline, CDR1 is KGHDR and CDR2 is SFDVKD. CDR3 in DNA: TGTGCCACCAGACTTGCAGGGGGAGAGCAGTTCTTC. Translating it yields CATRLAGGEQFF.

This sequence joins TRBV5-1 and TRBJ1-1; no clear D. V dropped 0 bases and J dropped 4 bases, with 13 bases sitting between them. The germline gives CDR1 SGHRS, CDR2 YFSETQ. This CDR3 has 15 residues. DNA of the CDR3: TGCGCCAGCAGCTTGGAACGACCAGGAACCACTGAAGCTTTCTTT. Its translation: CASSLERPGTTEAFF.